The 15 T cell receptor beta chains reported below all come from one sample, sequenced in a study of blood T cell repertoires in COVID-19. Measured with immunoSEQ multiplex PCR; TCRdb has only the in-frame clones, and not every one. The data contain about 280,000 clones, around 90% of them singletons. Sequenced input: peripheral blood. Source of these receptors: a man aged 18-30 years with active or convalescent COVID-19.

The chain is built from TRBV2 and TRBJ2-2, with 7 bases identical to TRBD2. Germline values: CDR1 SNHLY, CDR2 FYNNEI. This CDR3 has 16 residues. V shed 8 bases, J shed 0 bases, and the junction held 9 bases outside the gene matches. CDR3 in DNA: TGTGCCAGCCGGTCTAGCGGAATCGCGAACACCGGGGAGCTGTTTTTT. The encoded protein is CASRSSGIANTGELFF.

This clone was seen more than once but under ten times. The rearrangement joins TRBV9 to TRBJ1-2; possibly TRBD1 for D (6 bases). Germline lookup yields CDR1 SGDLS and CDR2 YYNGEE. There are 15 residues in the CDR3. V shed 4 bases and J shed 7 bases, with 20 bases lying between them. In DNA form, the CDR3 reads TGTGCCAGCAGCACCCAAGACAGGTATCTGGGTGGCTACACCTTC. Translated, it gives CASSTQDRYLGGYTF.

The chain employs TRBV27 and TRBJ1-1; 7 positions agree with TRBD1. The trim removed 1 base at V and 5 bases at J, leaving 1 base unmatched. In germline, CDR1 is MNHEY, CDR2 SMNVEV (reference sequence). There are 13 residues in the CDR3. The CDR3 reads CASSLFRGTEAFF. The CDR3 DNA reads TGTGCCAGCAGTTTATTCAGGGGGACTGAAGCTTTCTTT.

This chain uses TRBV14 with TRBJ1-6; 7 nucleotides agree with TRBD1. Germline V gene data show CDR1 as SGHDN and CDR2 as FVKESK. The CDR3 has 15 amino acids. The V gene end was trimmed by 4 bases and the J gene end by 7 bases; junction bases not matched to a gene: 7. The CDR3 loop reads CASSPLRGLNSPLHF. DNA of the CDR3: TGTGCCAGCAGCCCCCTGAGGGGGCTGAATTCACCCCTCCACTTT.

The chain joins TRBV29-1 to TRBJ1-1; D possibly corresponds to TRBD1 (5 bases). V was clipped by 6 bases and J by 1 base, with 15 bases between them. CDR1 is SQVTM, CDR2 ANQGSEA, per germline. The CDR3 length is 14 residues. The CDR3 spells CSVAGVVTNTEAFF. The CDR3 DNA reads TGCAGCGTCGCGGGGGTGGTAACGAACACTGAAGCTTTCTTT.

The chain uses TRBV10-2 and TRBJ1-3; D unresolved. Germline CDR1 reads WSHSY; CDR2 reads SAAADI. The V and J ends lost 3 bases and 0 bases respectively, with 3 bases between them. CDR3 size: 13 residues. The chain's CDR3 is CASSDISGNTIYF. The CDR3 DNA sequence: TGCGCCAGCAGTGACATCTCTGGAAACACCATATATTTT.

V is TRBV7-8 and J is TRBJ1-2, with D perhaps TRBD1 (5 bases). This CDR3 contains 12 residues. CDR1 SGHVS and CDR2 FQNEAQ come from the germline V gene. Trimming took off 4 bases at V and 8 bases at J, with 11 bases between the two ends. The CDR3 sequence: CASSWNRRGYTF. The CDR3 DNA sequence: TGTGCCAGCAGCTGGAACAGGAGAGGCTACACCTTC.

V usage is TRBV24-1 and J usage is TRBJ2-1; D unclear. The CDR3 is made up of 13 amino acids. Germline V gene data show CDR1 as KGHDR and CDR2 as SFDVKD. V was pared by 4 bases and J by 9 bases, with 12 bases between. The CDR3 loop is CATSESRGSEQFF. The CDR3 DNA reads as TGTGCCACCAGTGAGTCTCGTGGCAGTGAGCAGTTCTTC.

This clone occurred a few times. The chain employs TRBV2 and TRBJ1-5, with TRBD1 matching 8 bases. V dropped 2 bases and J dropped 7; count of bases not matched to a gene: 10. CDR3 length: 16 residues. The germline CDR1 and CDR2 sequences are SNHLY and FYNNEI. The CDR3 nucleotides read TGTGCCAGCAGTGAACTCCAGACAGGGGATCAACAGCCCCAGCATTTT. This encodes CASSELQTGDQQPQHF.

The chain carries TRBV18 and TRBJ2-1, with a weak D call TRBD1 (5 bases). The germline gives CDR1 KGHSH, CDR2 LQKENI. This CDR3 is built from 16 residues. The V and J ends lost 8 bases and 0 bases respectively, with 17 bases between them. CDR3: CASARRQRSSYNEQFF. The CDR3 nucleotides are TGTGCCAGCGCCCGTCGACAGAGAAGCTCCTACAATGAGCAGTTCTTC.

The rearrangement joins TRBV15 to TRBJ2-6, with 9 positions matching TRBD1. V lost 5 bases, J lost 2 bases, and 7 bases stayed unmatched. This CDR3 contains 17 residues. In germline, CDR1 is LNHNV, CDR2 YYDKDF (reference sequence). CDR3 loop: CATSPRQGGPGANVLTF. The CDR3, as DNA: TGTGCCACCAGCCCTAGACAGGGGGGGCCTGGGGCCAACGTCCTGACTTTC.

V gene TRBV7-2 combines with J gene TRBJ2-5, with TRBD2 matching over 9 bases. The CDR3 is 16 residues long. CDR1 is SGHTA and CDR2 is FQGNSA in the germline V gene. J lost 2 bases, V lost 4 bases, and 8 bases had no gene match. Here the CDR3 reads CASSSETSGIQETQYF. In DNA, the CDR3 is TGTGCCAGCAGCTCAGAGACTAGCGGTATACAAGAGACCCAGTACTTC. Based on the CDR3 plus reference TRBV7-2 and TRBJ2-5, the full variable domain is GAGVSQSPSNKVTEKGKDVELRCDPISGHTALYWYRQSLGQGLEFLIYFQGNSAPDKSGLPSDRFSAERTGGSVSTLTIQRTQQEDSAVYLCASSSETSGIQETQYFGPGTRLLVL.

The V gene is TRBV4-3, the J gene TRBJ2-1; a possible D gene is TRBD2 (6 bases). This CDR3 has 15 amino acids. V was cut by 2 bases and J by 1 base, with 9 bases left in between. In germline, CDR1 is LGHNA, CDR2 YSLEER. CDR3 in DNA: TGCGCCAGCAGCCAACTAGCGTCATCCTACAATGAGCAGTTCTTC. Translated: CASSQLASSYNEQFF.

The sample holds one count of this clone. The gene calls are TRBV6-5 and TRBJ2-3, with a tentative D call TRBD2 (6 bases). CDR3 length: 15 residues. Between the trimmed V and J ends, which lost 5 bases and 3 bases, there was a span of 15 bases. CDR1 is MNHEY, CDR2 SVGAGI, per germline. The CDR3 DNA sequence: TGTGCCAGCAGTCCCCCCGCGGGGAGAACAGATACGCAGTATTTT. It encodes CASSPPAGRTDTQYF.

This chain uses TRBV7-8 with TRBJ2-7; the D is unclear. Germline CDR1 and CDR2: SGHVS and FQNEAQ. Trimming cost V 2 bases and J 0 bases, with 11 bases left between them. The CDR3 contains 15 residues. The CDR3 DNA reads TGTGCCAGCAGCTTAAACCGACACGTCTCCTACGAGCAGTACTTC. Translated: CASSLNRHVSYEQYF.